This TCR beta chain was sequenced in a study of T cells in Graves' hyperthyroidism and ophthalmopathy. From germline, CDR1 is ENHRY and CDR2 SYGVKD. Unmatched junction bases numbered 4, after V lost 3 bases and J lost 3 bases. The CDR3 sequence is 14 residues long. Authors of the study amplified TCR beta CDR3 regions from RNA transcripts. Using the HTBI primer set, a first-round RT-PCR was run on the TCR CDR3. TCRdb used MiXCR to reprocess the multiplex PCR reads, holding one entry per CDR3 protein. The data hold more than 300,000 distinct CDR3 sequences, with approximately 17% observed a single time.

This chain joins TRBV10-3 and TRBJ2-7; 8 bases match TRBD1. Specimen: blood. This TCR derives from a man younger than 35 with Graves' ophthalmopathy. The CDR3 sequence is CAISESGGHYEQYF. The CDR3 DNA reads as TGTGCCATCAGTGAATCAGGGGGCCACTACGAGCAGTACTTC.